This TCR beta chain was profiled in a study of T cell changes during pregnancy in multiple sclerosis. This CDR3 contains 20 residues. V lost 3 bases to trimming and J lost 0 bases; unmatched junction nucleotides: 14. Germline CDR1 reads MNHNS; CDR2 reads SASEGT. This clone was counted a single time. Produced via immunoSEQ multiplex PCR; TCRdb's table is partial and in-frame only. The sample has 60,000 to 75,000 clones; 80% to 95% are singletons. This sample comprised CD8+ T cells from peripheral blood mononuclear cells, obtained in the second trimester of pregnancy. This clonotype was obtained from a female donor with multiple sclerosis, enrolled in a pregnancy study. The J gene is TRBJ2-1, the V gene TRBV6-1; 10 positions match TRBD2. As DNA, the CDR3 is TGTGCCAGCAGTGACCCTTGGGACGCCCTAGCGGGAGTCTCCTACAATGAGCAGTTCTTC. Protein product: CASSDPWDALAGVSYNEQFF.